In this sample, the clone carrying this TCR beta chain turned up many times. Antigen unknown. The data stem from a study of T cells in Graves' hyperthyroidism and ophthalmopathy. General observations from the study: In the analysis, a 13 V-J model separated ophthalmopathy from stable hyperthyroidism.

RNA transcripts gave rise to amplified TCR beta CDR3 regions. TCR CDR3 regions were first amplified by RT-PCR with HTBI primers. TCRdb recomputed calls from the multiplex PCR reads with MiXCR, one row per CDR3 protein. Found here are about 480,000 distinct CDR3 sequences, 14% of them singletons; the top ten hold around a sixth. CDR3 size: 17 residues. Trimming removed 1 base from V and 10 bases from J; junction bases left unmatched: 10. Around 10 ml fresh peripheral blood yielded the PBMCs. The source is a woman in her late teens or twenties with Graves' hyperthyroidism. The J gene is TRBJ1-6, the V gene TRBV12-3 or TRBV12-4; 10 positions agree with TRBD1. The sequenced sample consisted of blood. The CDR3: CASSLERPGQGNSPLHF. CDR3 DNA: TGTGCCAGCAGTTTAGAAAGACCGGGACAGGGGAACTCACCCCTCCACTTT.